Included here is one TCR beta chain sequence, with context. Generated by immunoSEQ multiplex PCR, the TCRdb table keeps only in-frame clones and is missing some. The table records fewer than 20,000 clones, around 80% of them present only once. The data were taken from a study of ipilimumab plus nivolumab after autologous stem cell transplantation. The CDR3 extends over 13 amino acids. V lost 5 bases, J lost 6 bases, and 13 bases lay in between. Germline-derived CDR1 and CDR2 are SEHNR and FQNEAQ (reference sequence). The rearrangement joins TRBV7-9 to TRBJ1-2; no clear D gene. Material: PBMCs, obtained in a trial of ipilimumab plus nivolumab as post-transplant consolidation. The TCR comes from a male donor with diffuse large B-cell lymphoma. The CDR3 DNA is TGTGCCAGCAGCACTCCCGACCGGCATGGCTACACCTTC. It specifies CASSTPDRHGYTF. Full variable domain (missing parts from reference TRBV7-9 and TRBJ1-2): DTGVSQNPRHKITKRGQNVTFRCDPISEHNRLYWYRQTLGQGPEFLTYFQNEAQLEKSRLLSDRFSAERPKGSFSTLEIQRTEQGDSAMYLCASSTPDRHGYTFGSGTRLTVV.